The clone carrying this T cell receptor (beta chain) has a handful of counts. Its antigen is still unknown. The data belong to a study of response to subunit inactivated influenza vaccine. Study observations and caveats: The authors suggested that every seasonal influenza vaccination recruits few new T cells.

TCRdb redid the calling of the RT-PCR reads with MiXCR, one entry per CDR3 protein. Among about 700,000 distinct CDR3 sequences, approximately 13% were seen once, and the ten largest hold around 7.3%. Looked up from germline, CDR1 is SGHRS and CDR2 is YFSETQ. The CDR3 has 14 residues. V lost 6 bases, J lost 2 bases, and 9 bases lay in between. The sample was PBMCs from blood, taken 14 days before vaccination. This chain uses TRBV5-1 with TRBJ2-6; D is possibly TRBD1 (5 bases). The sequence was collected from a man in his fifties or sixties who received an inactivated influenza vaccine. The CDR3 spells CASKDSPGANVLTF. CDR3 in DNA: TGCGCCAGCAAAGACAGCCCTGGGGCCAACGTCCTGACTTTC.